One and the same sample provided the 25 T cell receptor beta chains below, sequenced in a study of blood T cell repertoires in COVID-19. The table came from immunoSEQ multiplex PCR; TCRdb's copy has only in-frame clones and leaves some out. This sample has approximately 220,000 clones, with approximately 89% found just once. The sample was PBMCs or T cells enriched from blood (not recorded which). These receptors came from a woman in her 30s with acute COVID-19.

CDR3 nucleotide sequence: TGTGCCAGCAGCCAAGATCCGGGAATGGAGTATGGCTACACCTTC. Its translation is CASSQDPGMEYGYTF. The rearrangement joins TRBV4-2 to TRBJ1-2; D gene ambiguous. Germline V lookup: CDR1 LGHNA, CDR2 YNFKEQ. V gave up 0 bases and J gave up 5 bases, with 13 bases separating them. This CDR3 has 15 residues.

The chain joins TRBV4-3 to TRBJ2-2, with 8 nucleotides matching TRBD1. The CDR3 spans 17 residues. Per the germline V gene, CDR1 is LGHNA and CDR2 is YSLEER. V lost 1 base and J lost 4; bases outside the gene matches: 8. As DNA, the CDR3 is TGCGCCAGCAGCCAAGGGGGCCGGACAGGGTTCACCGGGGAGCTGTTTTTT. This sequence encodes CASSQGGRTGFTGELFF.

This clone was seen a handful of times. The chain recombines TRBV15 with TRBJ1-6; tentatively, D is TRBD1 (6 bases). This CDR3 is 18 amino acids long. Germline CDR1 and CDR2: LNHNV and YYDKDF (reference sequence). Between the trimmed V and J ends, which lost 1 base and 5 bases, there was a span of 18 bases. The chain's CDR3 is CATSRGLTGGADNSPLHF. The DNA for the CDR3 is TGTGCCACCAGCAGAGGCCTGACGGGGGGCGCGGATAATTCACCCCTCCACTTT.

The chain carries TRBV4-1 and TRBJ2-7; 9 bases are shared with TRBD1. J lost 2 bases, V lost 3 bases, and 2 bases had no gene match. The germline V gene has CDR1 MGHRA and CDR2 YSYEKL. The CDR3 has 14 amino acids. In nucleotides, the CDR3 is TGCGCCAGCAGCCATCGGGACAGGGCCTACGAGCAGTACTTC. Protein product: CASSHRDRAYEQYF.

The chain carries TRBV7-8 and TRBJ2-7; possible D gene TRBD1, 6 bases. V lost 4 bases, J lost 0 bases, and 13 bases lay in between. Germline lookup yields CDR1 SGHVS and CDR2 FQNEAQ. The CDR3 is 15 residues long. The CDR3 sequence is CASSSSDRFSYEQYF. CDR3 coding DNA: TGTGCCAGCAGCTCATCTGACAGGTTCTCCTACGAGCAGTACTTC.

The DNA of the CDR3 is TGTGCCAGCAGCCCAGGGGATTCCCTGGGGGAGCAGTACTTC. Translated: CASSPGDSLGEQYF. The chain combines TRBV5-4 with TRBJ2-7; a possible D gene is TRBD1 (6 bases). CDR1 is SGHNT, CDR2 YYREEE, per germline (reference sequence). The CDR3 is 14 amino acids. V shed 4 bases and J shed 7 bases, with 18 bases lying between them.

This chain links TRBV5-1 with TRBJ2-2; D unresolved. CDR1 SGHRS and CDR2 YFSETQ come from the germline V gene. Trimming pared 2 bases from V and 5 bases from J, leaving 10 bases between. This CDR3 has 14 amino acids. The CDR3 region is CASSFGSHTGELFF. In DNA form, the CDR3 reads TGCGCCAGCAGCTTCGGGTCACATACCGGGGAGCTGTTTTTT.

The CDR3 reads CATRKDRFGPEAFF. The CDR3, as DNA: TGTGCCACCAGGAAGGACAGGTTCGGGCCTGAAGCTTTCTTT. V gene TRBV15 combines with J gene TRBJ1-1, with 7 bases fitting TRBD1. J was trimmed by 6 bases and V by 6 bases; bases with no gene match: 10. Germline V gives CDR1 LNHNV, CDR2 YYDKDF (reference sequence). The CDR3 has 14 residues.

This clone was recorded a few times. The chain links TRBV2 to TRBJ1-4, with a tentative D call TRBD1 (6 bases). CDR1 is SNHLY and CDR2 is FYNNEI in the germline V gene. The V and J ends lost 9 bases and 5 bases respectively, with 13 bases between them. CDR3 length: 13 residues. The CDR3 sequence is CASEDRTNEKLFF. The CDR3 nucleotides read TGTGCCAGTGAGGACAGAACAAATGAAAAACTGTTTTTT.

V and J are TRBV7-6 and TRBJ2-5, with TRBD2 matching 11 bases. The CDR3 spans 18 residues. V lost 5 bases and J lost 5; bases outside the gene matches: 16. CDR1 is SGHVS, CDR2 FNYEAQ, per germline. Here the CDR3 reads CASSLYREIAGGKETQYF. The CDR3 nucleotides read TGTGCCAGCAGCCTATACAGAGAGATAGCGGGGGGGAAGGAGACCCAGTACTTC.

V usage is TRBV24-1 and J usage is TRBJ1-2; possibly TRBD1 for D (6 bases). The CDR3 has 13 amino acids. The V end lost 4 bases, the J end lost 8 bases, and 13 bases lay between the germline ends. In germline, CDR1 is KGHDR, CDR2 SFDVKD. The DNA for the CDR3 is TGTGCCACCAGTGACCCGGACAGAGAGGGCTACACCTTC. This codes for CATSDPDREGYTF.

The chain uses TRBV4-1 and TRBJ2-7, with a possible D match to TRBD2 (5 bases). V shed 0 bases and J shed 3 bases, with 12 bases lying between them. Germline CDR1 reads MGHRA; CDR2 reads YSYEKL. The CDR3 is 15 residues long. The CDR3 reads CASSQDLAGNYEQYF. CDR3 nucleotide sequence: TGCGCCAGCAGCCAAGATCTGGCCGGGAACTACGAGCAGTACTTC.

The chain employs TRBV7-2 and TRBJ2-2; tentative D call: TRBD1 (5 bases). In germline, CDR1 is SGHTA, CDR2 FQGNSA. The CDR3 length is 15 residues. Deletions cut 4 bases from V and 1 base from J, with 10 bases between. CDR3 nucleotide sequence: TGTGCCAGCAGCTGGCGCAGGGTGAACACCGGGGAGCTGTTTTTT. It encodes CASSWRRVNTGELFF.

The rearrangement links TRBV3-1 (or the pseudogene TRBV3-2) to TRBJ2-1; D is uncertain. Germline CDR1 is LGHDT and CDR2 is YNNKEL (reference sequence). CDR3 length equals 15 residues. V lost 0 bases to trimming and J lost 1 base, with 7 bases between them. The CDR3: CASSQDRLSYNEQFF. The CDR3 DNA reads TGTGCCAGCAGCCAAGATCGGTTGTCCTACAATGAGCAGTTCTTC.

A few counts support this clone. The chain combines TRBV28 with TRBJ2-2; unclear D gene. The CDR3 is 14 residues long. CDR1 and CDR2 (germline): MDHEN, SYDVKM. Trimming left V 6 bases short and J 8 bases short, with 16 bases between. CDR3 bases: TGTGCCAGCAGGGAACTAAATCACGGAGGGGAGCTGTTTTTT. Translating it yields CASRELNHGGELFF.

This clone occurred once. J is TRBJ1-1 and V is TRBV3-1 (or the pseudogene TRBV3-2); 8 bases align to TRBD1. V was pared by 4 bases and J by 4 bases, with 8 bases of the junction left unmatched. The CDR3 consists of 15 residues. The germline V gene has CDR1 LGHDT and CDR2 YNNKEL (reference sequence). The CDR3 bases are TGTGCCAGCAGCCTAATCCAGGGGGCGGGCACTGAAGCTTTCTTT. Translation: CASSLIQGAGTEAFF.

This clone was recorded a few times. This chain joins TRBV18 and TRBJ1-4, with TRBD1 identical over 7 bases. There are 16 residues in the CDR3. With V trimmed by 2 bases and J by 5 bases, 8 bases remained unmatched. Germline V gene data show CDR1 as KGHSH and CDR2 as LQKENI. The CDR3, as DNA: TGTGCCAGCTCACCAACGTCGACAGGGTTGAATGAAAAACTGTTTTTT. Its protein product is CASSPTSTGLNEKLFF.

J is TRBJ1-6 and V is TRBV30; 11 bases map to TRBD1. The CDR3 spans 14 residues. V shed 3 bases and J 10 bases; nucleotides not matched to a gene: 5. Looked up from germline, CDR1 is GTSNPN and CDR2 is SVGIG (reference sequence). The CDR3 protein is CAWRTGTGGSPLHF. The CDR3 DNA follows: TGTGCCTGGAGAACCGGGACAGGGGGATCACCCCTCCACTTT. The full variable domain, in which reference TRBV30 and TRBJ1-6 provide the parts outside the CDR3, is SQTIHQWPATLVQPVGSPLSLECTVEGTSNPNLYWYRQAAGRGLQLLFYSVGIGQISSEVPQNLSASRPQDRQFILSSKKLLLSDSGFYLCAWRTGTGGSPLHFGNGTRLTVT.

The chain combines TRBV9 with TRBJ2-1; TRBD2 matches 13 bases. CDR1 and CDR2 (germline): SGDLS, YYNGEE. CDR3 length equals 15 residues. J lost 8 bases, V lost 4 bases, and 6 bases had no gene match. In nucleotides, the CDR3 is TGTGCCAGCAGCTTCACTAGCGGGGGGGCCTATGAGCAGTTCTTC. Protein: CASSFTSGGAYEQFF.

The chain links TRBV6-5 to TRBJ1-5; 10 nucleotides line up with TRBD1. From germline, CDR1 is MNHEY and CDR2 SVGAGI. This CDR3 spans 16 amino acids. With 4 bases clipped from V and 7 bases from J, the junction kept 10 bases outside the gene matches. The DNA of the CDR3 is TGTGCCAGCAGTTTAACCTGGGGGACAGGGGACCAGCCCCAGCATTTT. This encodes CASSLTWGTGDQPQHF.

J is TRBJ1-1 and V is TRBV2, with TRBD1 as a possible D gene (5 bases). Germline V gives CDR1 SNHLY, CDR2 FYNNEI. The CDR3 length is 10 residues. The ends were cut back, 10 bases at V and 6 bases at J, with 9 bases in the middle. In DNA, the CDR3 is TGTGCCACCGGGGGTTCTGAAGCTTTCTTT. Its translation is CATGGSEAFF.

This clone was recorded once. The CDR3 DNA reads TGTGCCAGCAGCGACAGAGGGGGATATGAAAAACTGTTTTTT. This encodes CASSDRGGYEKLFF. The chain links TRBV6-5 to TRBJ1-4, with a weak D call TRBD1 (6 bases). V lost 6 bases, J lost 6 bases, and 14 bases lay in between. Germline CDR1 is MNHEY and CDR2 is SVGAGI. This CDR3 comprises 14 residues.

This clone has just one count. The chain combines TRBV27 with TRBJ2-5; 9 bases line up with TRBD2. This CDR3 is 14 amino acids long. Trimming at V came to 4 bases and at J to 4 bases, leaving 4 bases not matched to a gene. Looked up from germline, CDR1 is MNHEY and CDR2 is SMNVEV (reference sequence). The CDR3 spells CASSWGGGGETQYF. DNA for the CDR3: TGTGCCAGCAGTTGGGGCGGGGGGGGAGAGACCCAGTACTTC.

The chain employs TRBV9 and TRBJ1-4; D is unresolved. CDR1 and CDR2 from the germline V gene are SGDLS and YYNGEE. There are 14 residues in the CDR3. V dropped 0 bases and J dropped 7 bases, with 10 bases sitting between them. The CDR3 spells CASSVGMAPEKLFF. The CDR3 region has the DNA TGTGCCAGCAGCGTAGGAATGGCCCCTGAAAAACTGTTTTTT.

The chain recombines TRBV10-1 with TRBJ2-5; 7 nucleotides agree with TRBD1. The CDR3 loop spans 14 amino acids. J was trimmed by 5 bases and V by 4 bases; bases with no gene match: 7. CDR1 WNHNN and CDR2 SYGVQD come from the germline V gene (reference sequence). The CDR3: CASSGTGVGETQYF. The CDR3 DNA reads TGCGCCAGCAGTGGAACAGGGGTCGGGGAGACCCAGTACTTC.